What follows are 28 T cell receptor beta chains derived from one specimen sequenced in a study of T cell responses to AZD1222 COVID-19 vaccine. Sequencing used immunoSEQ multiplex PCR; TCRdb keeps in-frame clones, though not all of them. The data hold tens of thousands of clones, with about 87% observed a single time. Here the sequenced sample was peripheral blood, taken on day 0 of AZD1222 vaccination. These receptors came from an adult in good health.

V is TRBV11-2 and J is TRBJ1-5; D possibly corresponds to TRBD1 (6 bases). The CDR3 consists of 15 residues. Germline CDR1 reads SGHAT; CDR2 reads FQNNGV. V dropped 2 bases and J dropped 0 bases, with 8 bases sitting between them. The CDR3 DNA sequence: TGTGCCAGCAGCTTACGGACAGCTAGCAATCAGCCCCAGCATTTT. Translated, it gives CASSLRTASNQPQHF.

The V and J genes are TRBV11-2 and TRBJ2-7; 14 positions agree with TRBD2. This CDR3 spans 17 amino acids. The J segment lost 3 bases and the V segment lost 7 bases, leaving 11 bases of the junction unmatched. Per germline, CDR1 SGHAT and CDR2 FQNNGV. CDR3 DNA: TGTGCCAGCATCAAAACCGGGACTAGCGGGGGATTCTACGAGCAGTACTTC. Amino acid sequence: CASIKTGTSGGFYEQYF.

This clone appeared a single time. The chain employs TRBV30 and TRBJ2-7, with no clear D. V was pared by 0 bases and J by 5 bases, with 11 bases between. The CDR3 has 13 residues. In germline, CDR1 is GTSNPN, CDR2 SVGIG (reference sequence). The CDR3 nucleotides are TGTGCCTGGAGTGTTCGTAGTAGGGACGAGCAGTACTTC. This codes for CAWSVRSRDEQYF.

A word on this clone: The germline gene is not matched at one end of the junction; a read error may be the cause. V is TRBV11-2 and J is TRBJ2-5; TRBD2 aligns across 15 bases. The CDR3 covers 15 residues. Germline V gene sequence: CDR1 SGHAT, CDR2 FQNNGV. The CDR3 nucleotides read TGTGCCAGCAGCTTAGCCGGACTAGCGGGGGGGCTGGGGGACTTC. Protein: CASSLAGLAGGLGDF.

V and J are TRBV10-3 and TRBJ2-4; no clear D gene. With 3 bases removed from V and 4 bases from J, the gap between germline ends came to 4 bases. Germline-derived CDR1 and CDR2 are ENHRY and SYGVKD. The CDR3 is 12 amino acids. The CDR3 region is CAISDGKNIQYF. CDR3 DNA: TGTGCCATCAGTGACGGTAAAAACATTCAGTACTTC.

The rearrangement uses TRBV10-3 and TRBJ1-2, with a tentative D call TRBD1 (6 bases). The ends were cut back, 4 bases at V and 7 bases at J, with 13 bases in the middle. The CDR3 totals 13 residues. Germline lookup yields CDR1 ENHRY and CDR2 SYGVKD. For the CDR3, the DNA is TGTGCCATCAGTGTTGGGACAAGTTCTGGCTACACCTTC. Residues: CAISVGTSSGYTF.

The chain carries TRBV25-1 and TRBJ1-6; no firm D call. The CDR3 has 16 amino acids. Trimming shortened V by 3 bases and J by 9 bases, and 18 bases separated the two germline ends. Germline values: CDR1 MGHDK, CDR2 SYGVNS. For the CDR3, the DNA is TGTGCCAGCAGTGAGTGGGGAAAGGCCTCGAGTTCACCCCTCCACTTT. Translated: CASSEWGKASSSPLHF.

The J gene is TRBJ1-2, the V gene TRBV10-2, with 7 nucleotides matching TRBD1. The germline V gene encodes CDR1 WSHSY and CDR2 SAAADI. This CDR3 region has 13 residues. V lost 4 bases to trimming and J lost 3 bases; unmatched junction nucleotides: 2. CDR3 sequence reads: CASSATGDYGYTF. CDR3 nucleotide sequence: TGCGCCAGCAGTGCCACAGGGGACTATGGCTACACCTTC.

This clone showed up just a few times. This chain links TRBV7-9 with TRBJ2-7, with D uncertain. This CDR3 comprises 15 residues. V gave up 7 bases and J gave up 4 bases, with 20 bases separating them. Germline CDR1 and CDR2: SEHNR and FQNEAQ (reference sequence). The CDR3 is CASNGRSPRPYEQYF. For the CDR3, the DNA is TGTGCCAGCAACGGACGATCCCCCCGGCCTTACGAGCAGTACTTC.

This rearrangement joins TRBV21-1 to TRBJ2-1; TRBD1, the D gene given by the table, was not confirmed from the DNA. TRBV21-1 is a listed pseudogene. This CDR3 contains 12 residues. CDR3 bases: TGTGCCAGCAGCACTAGGACAAATGAGCAGTTCTTC. Its protein is CASSTRTNEQFF.

The chain has TRBV30 and TRBJ2-3; the match to TRBD2 covers 7 bases. The V and J ends lost 1 base and 0 bases, in that order; junction bases with no gene match: 1. The CDR3 covers 14 residues. From germline, CDR1 is GTSNPN and CDR2 SVGIG (reference sequence). CDR3 amino acids: CAWSAGGSTDTQYF. The CDR3 DNA follows: TGTGCCTGGAGTGCGGGGGGAAGCACAGATACGCAGTATTTT.

The V gene is TRBV30, the J gene TRBJ1-5; 11 nucleotides line up with TRBD1. The germline gives CDR1 GTSNPN, CDR2 SVGIG (reference sequence). Germline trimming cut 4 bases from V and 5 bases from J; bases unmatched to any gene: 7. The CDR3 extends over 15 amino acids. CDR3 region: CAWTPGQGVHQPQHF. The DNA of the CDR3 is TGTGCCTGGACTCCGGGACAGGGGGTTCATCAGCCCCAGCATTTT.

The chain joins TRBV3-1 (or the pseudogene TRBV3-2) to TRBJ1-2, with D possibly matching TRBD1 (5 bases). The V end lost 1 base, the J end lost 1 base, and 7 bases lay between the germline ends. The CDR3 has 14 residues. In germline, CDR1 is LGHDT, CDR2 YNNKEL (reference sequence). The CDR3 DNA reads TGTGCCAGCAGCCAAGTTCAGGGTAACTATGGCTACACCTTC. Amino acid sequence: CASSQVQGNYGYTF.

This chain links TRBV5-5 with TRBJ2-1; D not resolved. The CDR3 sequence is 13 residues long. Between the trimmed V and J ends, which lost 0 bases and 4 bases, there was a span of 5 bases. Germline CDR1 and CDR2: SGHKS and YYEKEE (reference sequence). CDR3 region: CASSLATYNEQFF. CDR3 DNA sequence: TGTGCCAGCAGCTTGGCTACATACAATGAGCAGTTCTTC.

The chain links TRBV12-5 to TRBJ1-6, with D perhaps TRBD1 (6 bases). The V gene's germline CDR1 is LGHNT and CDR2 FRNRAP. Between the trimmed V and J ends, which lost 7 bases and 7 bases, there was a span of 20 bases. This CDR3 has 16 amino acids. The CDR3 region is CASANNWGQGNSPLHF. In nucleotides, the CDR3 is TGTGCTAGTGCTAATAACTGGGGGCAGGGGAATTCACCCCTCCACTTT.

This clone was seen once. The chain has TRBV14 and TRBJ1-2, with 7 bases matching TRBD1. CDR3 size: 16 residues. Germline CDR1 is SGHDN and CDR2 is FVKESK. V lost 4 bases to trimming and J lost 2 bases; unmatched junction nucleotides: 10. The CDR3 here is CASSPFEGARNYGYTF. DNA for the CDR3: TGTGCCAGCAGCCCTTTCGAGGGGGCGCGGAACTATGGCTACACCTTC. Using reference TRBV14 and TRBJ1-2 for the parts outside the CDR3, the full variable domain is EAGVTQFPSHSVIEKGQTVTLRCDPISGHDNLYWYRRVMGKEIKFLLHFVKESKQDESGMPNNRFLAERTGGTYSTLKVQPAELEDSGVYFCASSPFEGARNYGYTFGSGTRLTVV.

The J gene is TRBJ1-2, the V gene TRBV9; 11 bases fit TRBD1. V trimming: 4 bases; J trimming: 6 bases; junction bases outside the gene matches: 2. Germline CDR1 SGDLS, CDR2 YYNGEE. CDR3 size: 13 residues. CDR3 sequence: CASSRTGGDGYTF. DNA for the CDR3: TGTGCCAGCAGCCGGACAGGGGGCGATGGCTACACCTTC.

A word on this clone: The sample has other DNA sequences that encode this CDR3 too. DNA for the CDR3: TGTGCCAGCAAAGGGACAGTTAGCAATCAGCCCCAGCATTTT. Amino acids: CASKGTVSNQPQHF. The chain links TRBV2 to TRBJ1-5, with 7 nucleotides matching TRBD1. The CDR3 length is 14 residues. CDR1 and CDR2 (germline): SNHLY, FYNNEI. The trim removed 7 bases at V and 0 bases at J, leaving 3 bases unmatched.

The chain joins TRBV10-2 to TRBJ1-2; D call uncertain. Trimming cost V 3 bases and J 6 bases, with 8 bases left between them. Per germline, CDR1 WSHSY and CDR2 SAAADI. The CDR3 spans 12 residues. Here the CDR3 reads CASSDNPDGYTF. The DNA for the CDR3 is TGCGCCAGCAGTGACAATCCGGATGGCTACACCTTC.

The gene calls are TRBV18 and TRBJ1-1; tentatively, D is TRBD1 (5 bases). Between the trimmed V and J ends, which lost 3 bases and 0 bases, there was a span of 11 bases. Germline lookup yields CDR1 KGHSH and CDR2 LQKENI. This CDR3 spans 15 amino acids. The CDR3 loop reads CASSPTLQVNTEAFF. The CDR3, as DNA: TGTGCCAGCTCACCGACCCTACAGGTGAACACTGAAGCTTTCTTT. The whole variable domain, filled in from reference TRBV18 and TRBJ1-1, reads NAGVMQNPRHLVRRRGQEARLRCSPMKGHSHVYWYRQLPEEGLKFMVYLQKENIIDESGMPKERFSAEFPKEGPSILRIQQVVRGDSAAYFCASSPTLQVNTEAFFGQGTRLTVV.

V gene TRBV5-1 combines with J gene TRBJ2-3, with TRBD2 identical over 9 bases. The V and J ends lost 5 bases and 4 bases, in that order; junction bases with no gene match: 5. The CDR3 totals 14 residues. CDR1 is SGHRS, CDR2 YFSETQ, per germline. The CDR3 protein is CASRGLAAPDTQYF. The CDR3 DNA reads as TGCGCCAGCAGGGGACTAGCAGCCCCAGATACGCAGTATTTT.

The CDR3 sequence is CASNTGGARGNVLTF. The CDR3, as DNA: TGTGCCAGCAACACAGGGGGAGCTCGGGGCAACGTCCTGACTTTC. The chain couples TRBV3-1 (or the pseudogene TRBV3-2) to TRBJ2-6, with 8 bases aligning to TRBD1. Germline trimming cut 7 bases from V and 9 bases from J; bases unmatched to any gene: 11. CDR1 and CDR2 (germline): LGHDT, YNNKEL (reference sequence). The CDR3 runs to 15 residues.

The count of this clone is one. The rearrangement links TRBV30 to TRBJ2-7, with D possibly TRBD2 on 6 matching bases. V was clipped by 1 base and J by 2 bases, with 18 bases between them. Germline CDR1 GTSNPN, CDR2 SVGIG (reference sequence). The CDR3 loop spans 16 amino acids. CDR3 nucleotide sequence: TGTGCCTGGAGTGGCGGGACGGAAGGACGACCCTACGAGCAGTACTTC. It encodes CAWSGGTEGRPYEQYF. The whole variable domain, filled in from reference TRBV30 and TRBJ2-7, reads SQTIHQWPATLVQPVGSPLSLECTVEGTSNPNLYWYRQAAGRGLQLLFYSVGIGQISSEVPQNLSASRPQDRQFILSSKKLLLSDSGFYLCAWSGGTEGRPYEQYFGPGTRLTVT.

This chain's CDR3 is CASSVYYGTEEYF. The CDR3 nucleotides are TGTGCCAGCAGTGTATACTACGGGACAGAGGAGTACTTC. The rearrangement joins TRBV2 to TRBJ2-4, with 7 bases lining up with TRBD1. Germline V gene sequence: CDR1 SNHLY, CDR2 FYNNEI. The CDR3 runs 13 residues. J lost 14 bases, V lost 4 bases, and 11 bases had no gene match.

This sequence joins TRBV7-3 and TRBJ1-6; 9 bases align to TRBD1. After removal of 1 base from V and 8 bases from J, the junction contained 3 bases not matched to a gene. The CDR3 has 15 amino acids. Germline CDR1 and CDR2: SGHTA and FQGTGA. The CDR3, as DNA: TGTGCCAGCAGCTTAATGGGACAGGGTCATTCACCCCTCCACTTT. Protein product: CASSLMGQGHSPLHF.

The chain couples TRBV10-3 to TRBJ1-2; 11 bases map to TRBD1. Per the germline V gene, CDR1 is ENHRY and CDR2 is SYGVKD. The CDR3 spans 14 residues. J was trimmed by 1 base and V by 6 bases; bases with no gene match: 1. CDR3 protein: CAISGTGGNYGYTF. The CDR3 nucleotides are TGTGCCATCAGCGGGACAGGGGGTAACTATGGCTACACCTTC.

This chain connects TRBV18 to TRBJ2-1; 7 bases agree with TRBD1. V shed 6 bases, J shed 9 bases, and the junction held 8 bases outside the gene matches. The CDR3 covers 13 residues. Germline CDR1 is KGHSH and CDR2 is LQKENI. The CDR3 region is CASSGLDRAEQFF. The DNA for the CDR3 is TGTGCCAGCTCGGGCCTTGACAGGGCTGAGCAGTTCTTC.

The gene calls are TRBV11-2 and TRBJ1-2; 9 nucleotides match TRBD1. The J segment lost 2 bases and the V segment lost 5 bases, leaving 6 bases of the junction unmatched. The germline gives CDR1 SGHAT, CDR2 FQNNGV. CDR3 length equals 15 residues. The CDR3 protein is CASSPNDRGNYGYTF. The CDR3, as DNA: TGTGCCAGCAGCCCAAACGACAGGGGGAACTATGGCTACACCTTC.